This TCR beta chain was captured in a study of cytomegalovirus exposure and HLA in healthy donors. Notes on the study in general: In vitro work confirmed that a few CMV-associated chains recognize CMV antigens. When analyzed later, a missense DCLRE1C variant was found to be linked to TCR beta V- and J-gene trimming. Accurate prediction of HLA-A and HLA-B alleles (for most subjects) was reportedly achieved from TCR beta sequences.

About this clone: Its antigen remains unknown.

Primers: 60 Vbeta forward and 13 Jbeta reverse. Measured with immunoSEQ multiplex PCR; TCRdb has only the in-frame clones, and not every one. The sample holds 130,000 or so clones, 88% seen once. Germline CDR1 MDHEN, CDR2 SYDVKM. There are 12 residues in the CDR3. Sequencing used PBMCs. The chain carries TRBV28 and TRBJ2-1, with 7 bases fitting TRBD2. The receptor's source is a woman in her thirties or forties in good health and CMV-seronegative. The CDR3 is CGASGGAGEGFF. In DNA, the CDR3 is TGTGGCGCTTCGGGGGGAGCGGGTGAGGGGTTCTTC.